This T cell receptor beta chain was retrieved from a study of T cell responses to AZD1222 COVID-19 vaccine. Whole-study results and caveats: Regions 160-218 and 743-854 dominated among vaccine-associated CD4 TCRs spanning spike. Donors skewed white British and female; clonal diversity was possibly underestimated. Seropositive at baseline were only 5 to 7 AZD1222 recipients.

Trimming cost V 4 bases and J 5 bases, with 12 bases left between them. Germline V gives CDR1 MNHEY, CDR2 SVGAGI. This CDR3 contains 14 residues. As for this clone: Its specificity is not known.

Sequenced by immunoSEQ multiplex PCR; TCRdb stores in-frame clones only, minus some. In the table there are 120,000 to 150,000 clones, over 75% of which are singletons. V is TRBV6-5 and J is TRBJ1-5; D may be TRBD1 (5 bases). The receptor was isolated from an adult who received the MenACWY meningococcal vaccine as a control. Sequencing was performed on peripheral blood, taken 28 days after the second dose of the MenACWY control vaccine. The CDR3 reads CASSLDSRHQPQHF. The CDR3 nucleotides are TGTGCCAGCAGTTTAGACAGTAGGCATCAGCCCCAGCATTTT.